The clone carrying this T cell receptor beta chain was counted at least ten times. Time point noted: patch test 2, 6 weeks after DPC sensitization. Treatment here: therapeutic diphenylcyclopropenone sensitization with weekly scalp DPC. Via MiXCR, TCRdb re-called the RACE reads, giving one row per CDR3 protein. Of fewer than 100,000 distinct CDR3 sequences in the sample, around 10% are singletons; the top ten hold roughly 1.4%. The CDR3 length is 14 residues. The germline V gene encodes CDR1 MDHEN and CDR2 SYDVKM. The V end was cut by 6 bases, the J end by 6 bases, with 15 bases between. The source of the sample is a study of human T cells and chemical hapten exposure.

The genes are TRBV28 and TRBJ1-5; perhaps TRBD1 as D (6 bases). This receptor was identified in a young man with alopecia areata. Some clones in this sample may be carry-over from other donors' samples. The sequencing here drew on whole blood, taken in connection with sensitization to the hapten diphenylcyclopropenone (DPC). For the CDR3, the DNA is TGTGCCAGCAGGAATGGTGGGGGCGGTCAGCCCCAGCATTTT. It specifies CASRNGGGGQPQHF.